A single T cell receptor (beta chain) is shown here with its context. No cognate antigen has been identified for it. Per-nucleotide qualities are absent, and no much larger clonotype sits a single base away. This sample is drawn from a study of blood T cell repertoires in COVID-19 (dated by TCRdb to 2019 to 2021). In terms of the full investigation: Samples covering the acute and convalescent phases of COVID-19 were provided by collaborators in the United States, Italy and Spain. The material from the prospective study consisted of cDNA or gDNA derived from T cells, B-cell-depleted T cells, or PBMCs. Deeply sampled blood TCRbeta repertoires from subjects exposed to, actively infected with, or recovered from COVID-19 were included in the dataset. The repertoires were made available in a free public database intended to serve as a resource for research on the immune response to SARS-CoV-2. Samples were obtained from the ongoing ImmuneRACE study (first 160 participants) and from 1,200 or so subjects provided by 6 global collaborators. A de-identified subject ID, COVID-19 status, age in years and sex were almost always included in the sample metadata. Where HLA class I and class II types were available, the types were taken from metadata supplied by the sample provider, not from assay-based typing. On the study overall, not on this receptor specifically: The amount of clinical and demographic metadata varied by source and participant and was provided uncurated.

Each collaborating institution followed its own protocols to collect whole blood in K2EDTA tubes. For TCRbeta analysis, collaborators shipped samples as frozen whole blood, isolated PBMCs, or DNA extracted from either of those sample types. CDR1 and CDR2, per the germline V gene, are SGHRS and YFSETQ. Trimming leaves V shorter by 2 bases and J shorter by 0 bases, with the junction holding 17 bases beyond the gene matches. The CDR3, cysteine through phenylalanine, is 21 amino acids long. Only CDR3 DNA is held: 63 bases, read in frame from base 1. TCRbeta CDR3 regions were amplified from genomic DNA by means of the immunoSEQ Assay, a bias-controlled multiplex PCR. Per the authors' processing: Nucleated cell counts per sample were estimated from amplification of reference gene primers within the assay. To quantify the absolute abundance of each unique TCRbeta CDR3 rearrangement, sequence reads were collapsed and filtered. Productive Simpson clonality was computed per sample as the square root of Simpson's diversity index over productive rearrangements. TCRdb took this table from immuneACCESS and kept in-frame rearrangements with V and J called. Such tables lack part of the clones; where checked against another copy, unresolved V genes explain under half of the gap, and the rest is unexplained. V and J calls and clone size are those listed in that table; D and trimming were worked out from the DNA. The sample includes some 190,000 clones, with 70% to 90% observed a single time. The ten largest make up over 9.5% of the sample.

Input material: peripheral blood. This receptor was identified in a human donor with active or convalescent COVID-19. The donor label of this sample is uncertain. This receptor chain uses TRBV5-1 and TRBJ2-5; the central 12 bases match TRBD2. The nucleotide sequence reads TGCGCCAGCAGCTTTCCCGGGACAGGGGCCGGGACTAGCGGGCACCAAGAGACCCAGTACTTC. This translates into CASSFPGTGAGTSGHQETQYF.